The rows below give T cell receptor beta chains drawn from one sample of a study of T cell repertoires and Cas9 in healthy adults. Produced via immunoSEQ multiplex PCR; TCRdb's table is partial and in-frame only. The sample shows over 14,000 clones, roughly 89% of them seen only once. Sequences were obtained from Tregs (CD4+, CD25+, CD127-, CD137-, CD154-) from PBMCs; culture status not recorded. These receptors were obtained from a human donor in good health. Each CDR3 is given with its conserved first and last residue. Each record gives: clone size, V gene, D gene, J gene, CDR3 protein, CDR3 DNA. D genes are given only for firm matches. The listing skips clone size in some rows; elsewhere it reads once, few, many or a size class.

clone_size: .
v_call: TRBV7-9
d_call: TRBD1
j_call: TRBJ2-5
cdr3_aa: CASSWDRLKGGTQYF
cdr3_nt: TGTGCCAGCAGCTGGGACAGATTAAAAGGCGGGACCCAGTACTTC

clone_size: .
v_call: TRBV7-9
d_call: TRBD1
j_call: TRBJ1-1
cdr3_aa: CASSWGQLTEAFF
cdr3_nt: TGTGCCAGCAGCTGGGGACAGCTCACTGAAGCTTTCTTT

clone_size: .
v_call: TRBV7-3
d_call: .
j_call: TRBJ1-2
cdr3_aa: CASSDRTGIGYGYTF
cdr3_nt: TGTGCCAGCAGCGATCGCACAGGGATCGGCTATGGCTACACCTTC

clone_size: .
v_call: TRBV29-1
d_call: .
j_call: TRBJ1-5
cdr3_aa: CSVVSANQPQHF
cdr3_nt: TGCAGCGTTGTCTCAGCTAATCAGCCCCAGCATTTT

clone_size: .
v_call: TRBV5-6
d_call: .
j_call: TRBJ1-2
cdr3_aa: CASSLDRTYGYTF
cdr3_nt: TGTGCCAGCAGCTTGGACAGGACTTATGGCTACACCTTC

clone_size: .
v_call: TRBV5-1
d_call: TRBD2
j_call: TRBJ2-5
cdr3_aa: CASSAGLAGIQYQETQYF
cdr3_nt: TGCGCCAGCAGCGCTGGACTAGCGGGTATTCAGTACCAAGAGACCCAGTACTTC

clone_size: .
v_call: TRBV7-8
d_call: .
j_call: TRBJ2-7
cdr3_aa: CASGSREQYF
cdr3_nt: TGTGCCAGCGGTAGTCGAGAGCAGTACTTC

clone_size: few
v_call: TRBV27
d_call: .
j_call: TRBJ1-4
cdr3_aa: CASRPQGLFF
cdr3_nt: TGTGCCAGCAGGCCCCAGGGACTGTTTTTT

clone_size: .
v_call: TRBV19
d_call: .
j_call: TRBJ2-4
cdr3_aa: CASSMGGAKNIQYF
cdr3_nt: TGTGCCAGTAGTATGGGGGGAGCCAAAAACATTCAGTACTTC

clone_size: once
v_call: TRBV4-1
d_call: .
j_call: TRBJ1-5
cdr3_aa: CASGRGASNQPQHF
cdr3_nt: TGCGCCAGCGGCCGAGGAGCTAGCAATCAGCCCCAGCATTTT

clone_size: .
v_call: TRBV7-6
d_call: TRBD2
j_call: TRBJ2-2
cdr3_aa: CASSSILAGVNTGELFF
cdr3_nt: TGTGCCAGCAGCTCGATATTAGCGGGAGTGAACACCGGGGAGCTGTTTTTT

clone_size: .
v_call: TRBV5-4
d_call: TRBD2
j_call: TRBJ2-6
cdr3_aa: CASSGLAGRSGANVLTF
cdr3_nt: TGTGCCAGCAGCGGACTAGCGGGGAGATCTGGGGCCAACGTCCTGACTTTC

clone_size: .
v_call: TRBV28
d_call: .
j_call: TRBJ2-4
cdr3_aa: CASSPGRLAKNIQYF
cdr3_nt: TGTGCCAGCAGCCCCGGGCGACTAGCCAAAAACATTCAGTACTTC

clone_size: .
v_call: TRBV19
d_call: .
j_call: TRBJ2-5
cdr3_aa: CASSRQYQETQYF
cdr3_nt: TGTGCCAGTAGTAGACAGTACCAAGAGACCCAGTACTTC

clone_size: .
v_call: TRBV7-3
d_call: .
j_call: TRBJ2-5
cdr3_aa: CASSATGHVQETQYF
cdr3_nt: TGTGCCAGCAGCGCCACAGGCCACGTACAAGAGACCCAGTACTTC

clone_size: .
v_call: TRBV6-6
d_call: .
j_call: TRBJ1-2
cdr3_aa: CASSQPFYTF
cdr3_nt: TGTGCCAGCAGCCAACCTTTCTACACCTTC

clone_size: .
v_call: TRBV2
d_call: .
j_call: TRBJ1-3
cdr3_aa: CASSVGRENTIYF
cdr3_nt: TGTGCCAGCAGTGTGGGGCGGGAAAACACCATATATTTT

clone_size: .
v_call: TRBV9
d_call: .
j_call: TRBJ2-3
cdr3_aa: CAGSVLGRLDTQYF
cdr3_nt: TGTGCCGGCAGCGTTCTGGGCCGATTAGATACGCAGTATTTT

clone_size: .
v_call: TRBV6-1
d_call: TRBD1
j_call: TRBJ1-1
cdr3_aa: CASSAGQGASNTEAFF
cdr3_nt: TGTGCCAGCAGTGCCGGACAGGGGGCATCGAACACTGAAGCTTTCTTT

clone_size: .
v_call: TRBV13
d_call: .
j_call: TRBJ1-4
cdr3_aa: CASKKGTNEKLFF
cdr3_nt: TGTGCCAGCAAAAAGGGCACTAATGAAAAACTGTTTTTT

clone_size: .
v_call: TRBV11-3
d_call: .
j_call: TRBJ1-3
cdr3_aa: CASSLVLQGSGNTIYF
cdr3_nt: TGTGCCAGCAGCTTAGTCCTACAGGGATCTGGAAACACCATATATTTT

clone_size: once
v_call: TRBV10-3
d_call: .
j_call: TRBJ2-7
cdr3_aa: CAISGRGAYEQYF
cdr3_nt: TGTGCCATCAGTGGCAGGGGGGCCTACGAGCAGTACTTC

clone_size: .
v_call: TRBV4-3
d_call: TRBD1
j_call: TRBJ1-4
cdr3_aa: CASSQKGTGSEKLFF
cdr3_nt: TGCGCCAGCAGCCAAAAAGGGACAGGGAGTGAAAAACTGTTTTTT

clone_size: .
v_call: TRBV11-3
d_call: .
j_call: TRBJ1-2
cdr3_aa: CASSLARTTNYGYTF
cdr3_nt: TGTGCCAGCAGCTTAGCGCGAACAACCAACTATGGCTACACCTTC

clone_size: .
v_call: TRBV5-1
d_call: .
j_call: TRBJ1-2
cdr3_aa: CASSLDAYGYTF
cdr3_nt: TGCGCCAGCAGCTTGGACGCCTATGGCTACACCTTC

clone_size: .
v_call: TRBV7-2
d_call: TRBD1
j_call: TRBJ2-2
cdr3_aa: CASSPPQGGRTGELFF
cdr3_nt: TGTGCCAGCAGCCCACCACAGGGGGGAAGGACCGGGGAGCTGTTTTTT

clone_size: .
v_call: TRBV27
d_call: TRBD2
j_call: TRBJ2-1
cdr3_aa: CASSLSRSGGEQFF
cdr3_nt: TGTGCCAGCAGTTTATCTCGATCGGGGGGTGAGCAGTTCTTC

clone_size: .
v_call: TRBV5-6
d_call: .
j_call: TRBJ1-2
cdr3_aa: CASSLASYGYTF
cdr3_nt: TGTGCCAGCAGCTTGGCCTCCTATGGCTACACCTTC

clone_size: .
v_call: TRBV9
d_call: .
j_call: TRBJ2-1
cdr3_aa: CASSVAGAHNEQFF
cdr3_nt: TGTGCCAGCAGCGTCGCGGGGGCGCATAATGAGCAGTTCTTC

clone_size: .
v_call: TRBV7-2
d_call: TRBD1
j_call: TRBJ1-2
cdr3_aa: CASSPRTGYGYTF
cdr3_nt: TGTGCCAGCAGCCCGCGGACAGGGTATGGCTACACCTTC

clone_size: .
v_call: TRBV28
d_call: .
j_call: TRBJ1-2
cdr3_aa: CASSSVGGYTF
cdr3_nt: TGTGCCAGCAGCTCAGTGGGGGGCTACACCTTC

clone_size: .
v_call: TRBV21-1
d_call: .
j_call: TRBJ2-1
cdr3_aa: CASSKVVPGPKGIWVNEQFF
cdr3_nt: TGTGCCAGCAGCAAAGTAGTCCCAGGGCCAAAGGGAATATGGGTCAATGAGCAGTTCTTC

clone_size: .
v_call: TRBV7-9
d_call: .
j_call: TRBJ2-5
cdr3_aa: CASSYQRRGHAIRETQYF
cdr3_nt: TGTGCCAGCAGCTACCAAAGGAGGGGACACGCCATACGGGAGACCCAGTACTTC

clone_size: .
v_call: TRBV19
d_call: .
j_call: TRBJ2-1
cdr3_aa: CASSIRQGLYNEQFF
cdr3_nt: TGTGCCAGTAGTATCAGGCAGGGCTTATATAATGAGCAGTTCTTC

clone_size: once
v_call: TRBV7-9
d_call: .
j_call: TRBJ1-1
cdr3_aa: CASSLGTLVEAFF
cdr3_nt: TGTGCCAGCAGCTTAGGAACCCTGGTTGAAGCTTTCTTT

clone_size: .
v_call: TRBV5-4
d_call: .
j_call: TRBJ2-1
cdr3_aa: CASSLVRDFDEQFF
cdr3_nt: TGTGCCAGCAGCTTGGTTAGGGACTTTGATGAGCAGTTCTTC

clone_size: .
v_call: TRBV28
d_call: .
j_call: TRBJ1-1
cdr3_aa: CASNLPGVMGGRNSGAFF
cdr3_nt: TGTGCCAGCAACTTACCGGGCGTGATGGGGGGGCGTAATAGTGGAGCTTTCTTT

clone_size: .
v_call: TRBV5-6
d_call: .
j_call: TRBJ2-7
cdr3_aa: CASSLGRDEQYF
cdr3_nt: TGTGCCAGCAGCTTGGGCAGGGACGAGCAGTACTTC

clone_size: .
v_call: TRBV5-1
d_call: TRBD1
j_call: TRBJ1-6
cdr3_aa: CASSFRGTGPNSPLHF
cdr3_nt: TGCGCCAGCAGCTTTAGAGGGACAGGGCCAAATTCACCCCTCCACTTT

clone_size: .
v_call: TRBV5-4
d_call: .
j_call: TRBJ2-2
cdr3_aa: CASSLEPVGELFF
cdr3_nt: TGTGCCAGCAGCTTGGAGCCGGTCGGGGAGCTGTTTTTT

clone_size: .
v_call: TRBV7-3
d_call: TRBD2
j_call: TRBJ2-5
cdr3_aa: CASSSGLAGETQYF
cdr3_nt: TGTGCCAGCAGCTCCGGACTAGCGGGGGAGACCCAGTACTTC

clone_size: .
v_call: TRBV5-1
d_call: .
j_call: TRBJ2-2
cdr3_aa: CASSLYLNTGELFF
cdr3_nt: TGCGCCAGCAGCTTGTACCTAAACACCGGGGAGCTGTTTTTT

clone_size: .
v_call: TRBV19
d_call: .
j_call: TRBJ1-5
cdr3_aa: CASSDGRGGQPQHF
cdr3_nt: TGTGCCAGCTCAGATGGAAGAGGGGGACAGCCCCAGCATTTT

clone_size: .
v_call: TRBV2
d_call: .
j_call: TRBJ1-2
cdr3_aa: CASKVRDYGYTF
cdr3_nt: TGTGCCAGCAAGGTCAGGGACTATGGCTACACCTTC

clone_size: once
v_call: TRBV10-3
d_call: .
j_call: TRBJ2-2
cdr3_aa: CAISEAPLGLNTGELFF
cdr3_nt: TGTGCCATCAGTGAGGCCCCCCTGGGGCTGAACACCGGGGAGCTGTTTTTT

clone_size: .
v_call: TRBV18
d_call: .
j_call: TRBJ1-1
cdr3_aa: CASSPQGGLNTEAFF
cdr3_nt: TGTGCCAGCTCACCACAGGGGGGATTGAACACTGAAGCTTTCTTT

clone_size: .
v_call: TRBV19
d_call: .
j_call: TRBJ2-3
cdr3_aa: CASSIAGSSTDTQYF
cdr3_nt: TGTGCCAGTAGTATAGCAGGGTCTAGCACAGATACGCAGTATTTT

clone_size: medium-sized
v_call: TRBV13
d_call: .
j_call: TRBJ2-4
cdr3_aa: CASSLAGRGAKNIQYF
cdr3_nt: TGTGCCAGCAGCTTGGCGGGGAGGGGGGCCAAAAACATTCAGTACTTC

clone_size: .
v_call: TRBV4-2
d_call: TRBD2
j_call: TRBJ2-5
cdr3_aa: CASSHRLAEETQYF
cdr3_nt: TGTGCCAGCAGCCATCGGCTAGCGGAAGAGACCCAGTACTTC

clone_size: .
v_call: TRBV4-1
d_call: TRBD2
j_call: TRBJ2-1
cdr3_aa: CASSRGSGNSYNEQFF
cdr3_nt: TGCGCCAGCAGCAGAGGAAGCGGGAACTCCTACAATGAGCAGTTCTTC

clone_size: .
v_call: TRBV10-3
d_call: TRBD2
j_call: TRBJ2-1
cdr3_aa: CAIRERLTGTIYNEQFF
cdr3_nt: TGTGCCATCAGGGAGAGATTAACCGGGACTATCTACAATGAGCAGTTCTTC

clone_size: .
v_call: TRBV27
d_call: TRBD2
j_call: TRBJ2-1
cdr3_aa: CASSWLGGAGGIARHNEQFF
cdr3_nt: TGTGCCAGCAGTTGGCTGGGGGGAGCGGGGGGTATAGCCCGCCACAATGAGCAGTTCTTC

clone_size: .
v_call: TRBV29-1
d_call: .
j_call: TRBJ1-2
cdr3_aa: CSASKDRMNGYTF
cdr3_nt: TGCAGCGCCTCGAAAGACAGGATGAATGGCTACACCTTC

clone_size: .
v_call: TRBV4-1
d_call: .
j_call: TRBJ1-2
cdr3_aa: CASSLRADYGYTF
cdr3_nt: TGCGCCAGCAGCCTCAGGGCCGACTATGGCTACACCTTC